These T cell receptor beta chains were read from a single sample in a study of blood T cells in healthy people across ages. TCRdb redid the calling of the 5' RACE reads with MiXCR, one entry per CDR3 protein. The repertoire holds more than 650,000 distinct CDR3 sequences, around a quarter seen once, with about 3% in the top ten. These data also featured in a second study, about T cells of mothers and their children.

Material for sequencing was blood. All receptors come from a boy between 10 and 17 years old in good health. Both conserved end residues are part of each CDR3. The D gene is left open where the match is weak. Expanded clones get a size class; other rows say once, few or many, or leave the size out.

len,v_gene,j_gene,d_gene,abundance,CDR3aa,CDR3nt
16,TRBV5-1,TRBJ2-3,TRBD2,few,CASSRLAGPGTDTQYF,TGCGCCAGCAGCCGTCTAGCGGGGCCAGGCACAGATACGCAGTATTTT
16,TRBV3-1,TRBJ2-5,-,few,CASSQTQRGRQETQYF,TGTGCCAGCAGCCAAACCCAGAGGGGACGCCAAGAGACCCAGTACTTC
16,TRBV7-6,TRBJ1-4,-,few,CASSPSTWGTNEKLFF,TGTGCCAGCAGCCCCAGTACATGGGGGACTAATGAAAAACTGTTTTTT
17,TRBV3-1,TRBJ2-1,TRBD2,few,CASSQVSGGAMYNEQFF,TGTGCCAGCAGCCAAGTTAGCGGGGGGGCAATGTACAATGAGCAGTTCTTC
15,TRBV18,TRBJ2-3,-,-,CASSPEPISTDTQYF,TGTGCCAGCTCACCGGAACCGATCAGCACAGATACGCAGTATTTT
14,TRBV20-1,TRBJ1-1,-,-,CSARAANKNTEAFF,TGCAGTGCTAGAGCGGCAAACAAGAACACTGAAGCTTTCTTT
16,TRBV6-2/TRBV6-3,TRBJ2-2,TRBD2,-,CASSLGLAVRTGELFF,TGTGCCAGCAGTCTGGGACTAGCGGTACGCACCGGGGAGCTGTTTTTT
13,TRBV20-1,TRBJ2-7,-,few,CSAPGDGYYEQYF,TGCAGTGCTCCCGGGGACGGGTACTACGAGCAGTACTTC
18,TRBV29-1,TRBJ1-1,TRBD1,-,CSALDRLGTGVHSTEAFF,TGCAGCGCATTAGATCGATTAGGGACAGGGGTTCACAGCACTGAAGCTTTCTTT
15,TRBV5-1,TRBJ1-5,-,-,CASSLDGGSNQPQHF,TGCGCCAGCAGCTTGGATGGGGGTAGCAATCAGCCCCAGCATTTT
17,TRBV28,TRBJ1-2,-,-,CASSTPIVGLTNYGYTF,TGTGCCAGCAGTACTCCGATAGTTGGGTTAACTAACTATGGCTACACCTTC
15,TRBV7-9,TRBJ2-5,TRBD2,-,CASSRAGNAGETQYF,TGTGCCAGCAGCCGAGCGGGGAACGCTGGGGAGACCCAGTACTTC
17,TRBV2,TRBJ2-5,TRBD2,few,CASSDSGLAGAQETQYF,TGTGCCAGCAGTGATAGCGGGCTAGCGGGGGCCCAAGAGACCCAGTACTTC
17,TRBV7-2,TRBJ1-3,-,-,CASSLRSGGGPGNTINF,TGTGCCAGCAGCTTAAGGTCTGGCGGGGGGCCTGGAAACACCATAAATTTT
11,TRBV13,TRBJ1-1,-,-,CASGQAGGAFF,TGTGCCAGCGGCCAGGCAGGCGGGGCTTTCTTT
15,TRBV4-1,TRBJ1-1,TRBD1,few,CASSQPTGRNTEAFF,TGCGCCAGCAGCCAACCGACAGGGAGGAACACTGAAGCTTTCTTT
13,TRBV5-1,TRBJ2-2,-,few,CASSSPVPGELFF,TGCGCCAGCAGTTCTCCGGTCCCCGGGGAGCTGTTTTTT
15,TRBV5-5,TRBJ2-7,-,few,CASSPLQTLTYEQYF,TGTGCCAGCAGCCCTCTCCAGACACTTACCTACGAGCAGTACTTC
15,TRBV28,TRBJ2-3,TRBD2,-,CASNKAGKDTDTQYF,TGTGCCAGCAATAAAGCGGGGAAGGATACAGATACGCAGTATTTT
14,TRBV20-1,TRBJ2-2,-,few,CSARDVGNTGELFF,TGCAGTGCTAGAGATGTGGGGAACACCGGGGAGCTGTTTTTT
16,TRBV7-6,TRBJ1-2,TRBD1,few,CASSLGDRPLGYGYTF,TGTGCCAGCAGCTTGGGGGACAGACCTTTGGGCTATGGCTACACCTTC
16,TRBV11-2,TRBJ2-1,-,few,CASSLGSAGHMNEQFF,TGTGCCAGCAGCTTAGGCTCAGCGGGACATATGAATGAGCAGTTCTTC
14,TRBV7-3,TRBJ2-7,-,-,CASSPRGGPTEQYF,TGTGCCAGCAGCCCCCGTGGAGGTCCCACCGAGCAGTACTTC
16,TRBV27,TRBJ2-7,TRBD2,-,CASSLYGTSGSYEQYF,TGTGCCAGCAGTTTATACGGGACTAGCGGGTCCTACGAGCAGTACTTC
14,TRBV6-5,TRBJ1-2,-,-,CASSYLGEAYGYTF,TGTGCCAGCAGTTATCTCGGGGAAGCCTATGGCTACACCTTC
14,TRBV6-2/TRBV6-3,TRBJ1-5,TRBD1,-,CASRLTGGNQPQHF,TGTGCCAGCAGGCTAACAGGGGGCAATCAGCCCCAGCATTTT
16,TRBV9,TRBJ2-4,TRBD2,-,CASSPKPGLSIGIQYF,TGTGCCAGCAGCCCGAAACCGGGACTAAGCATAGGCATTCAGTACTTC
16,TRBV10-3,TRBJ1-1,-,-,CAISALGQAPNTEAFF,TGTGCCATCAGTGCCCTCGGGCAGGCGCCGAACACTGAAGCTTTCTTT
12,TRBV25-1,TRBJ2-5,-,few,CASSETSETQYF,TGTGCCAGCAGTGAAACGTCCGAGACCCAGTACTTC
15,TRBV7-9,TRBJ2-1,-,-,CASSLPVLGYNEQFF,TGTGCCAGCAGCTTACCGGTGCTGGGCTACAATGAGCAGTTCTTC
14,TRBV12-3/TRBV12-4,TRBJ2-3,TRBD1,-,CASSRTGIIDTQYF,TGTGCCAGCAGCCGGACAGGGATAATAGATACGCAGTATTTT
15,TRBV7-2,TRBJ1-2,TRBD1,-,CASSSNDRVSYGYTF,TGTGCCAGCAGCTCCAATGACAGGGTTTCCTATGGCTACACCTTC
16,TRBV20-1,TRBJ2-1,-,-,CSARDATSESYNEQFF,TGCAGTGCTAGAGATGCGACTAGTGAGAGCTACAATGAGCAGTTCTTC
16,TRBV6-2/TRBV6-3,TRBJ2-3,-,-,CASSTLSSVPTDTQYF,TGTGCCAGCAGTACACTCTCTAGCGTCCCCACAGATACGCAGTATTTT
14,TRBV3-1,TRBJ1-4,-,many,CASSPTLRDEKLFF,TGTGCCAGCAGCCCGACCCTCAGGGATGAAAAACTGTTTTTT
16,TRBV12-3/TRBV12-4,TRBJ2-5,-,few,CASTLNHRASRETQYF,TGTGCCAGCACACTAAACCACAGGGCAAGCAGAGAGACCCAGTACTTC
11,TRBV29-1,TRBJ2-7,-,many,CSVGGSYEQYF,TGCAGCGTTGGCGGGTCGTACGAGCAGTACTTC
15,TRBV20-1,TRBJ2-7,TRBD1,-,CSATWTGAGSYEQYF,TGCAGTGCTACCTGGACAGGGGCCGGATCTTACGAGCAGTACTTC
14,TRBV12-5,TRBJ2-5,-,medium-sized,CASGLSSLAETQYF,TGTGCTAGTGGTTTGTCTAGCCTGGCGGAGACCCAGTACTTC
21,TRBV6-5,TRBJ2-4,-,-,CASSYSDRTGFDGGTKNIQYF,TGTGCCAGCAGTTACTCCGATAGAACAGGGTTTGACGGGGGGACCAAAAACATTCAGTACTTC